The sequence of this T cell receptor (beta chain) was determined in a study of T-cell reconstitution after alpha-beta-depleted transplantation in children. General study findings and limits: Among T cells one year after transplant, newly produced cells accounted for most counts and diversity. The high TCRbeta diversity at day 60 in some patients came from surviving recipient T cells and thymic progenitors. It was reported that alpha-beta T cells came from several hundred expanded graft clones (about two months after transplant).

The CDR3 covers 14 residues. The ends lost 2 bases at V and 0 bases at J; junction bases unmatched: 3. The V gene's germline CDR1 is DFQATT and CDR2 SNEGSKA (reference sequence). During its preparation, the TCRbeta library received unique molecular identifiers. TCRdb re-called the PCR reads with MiXCR, one entry per CDR3 protein. Seen here are some 550,000 distinct CDR3 sequences, 23% observed once, and the top ten hold 12% to 15%. This clonotype was recorded at least ten times. Its specificity is not known. The sequenced sample was PBMCs, mostly from graft donor cells, obtained 360 days after TCRalphabeta/CD19-depleted stem cell transplant. The V call is TRBV20-1, the J call TRBJ1-2, with 7 bases fitting TRBD1. The origin of this receptor is a boy under three years old who had a stem cell transplant for acute myeloid leukemia, so the T cells may come from the graft donor. The CDR3: CSARPTGSNYGYTF. In DNA, the CDR3 is TGCAGTGCTAGACCGACAGGGTCTAACTATGGCTACACCTTC.